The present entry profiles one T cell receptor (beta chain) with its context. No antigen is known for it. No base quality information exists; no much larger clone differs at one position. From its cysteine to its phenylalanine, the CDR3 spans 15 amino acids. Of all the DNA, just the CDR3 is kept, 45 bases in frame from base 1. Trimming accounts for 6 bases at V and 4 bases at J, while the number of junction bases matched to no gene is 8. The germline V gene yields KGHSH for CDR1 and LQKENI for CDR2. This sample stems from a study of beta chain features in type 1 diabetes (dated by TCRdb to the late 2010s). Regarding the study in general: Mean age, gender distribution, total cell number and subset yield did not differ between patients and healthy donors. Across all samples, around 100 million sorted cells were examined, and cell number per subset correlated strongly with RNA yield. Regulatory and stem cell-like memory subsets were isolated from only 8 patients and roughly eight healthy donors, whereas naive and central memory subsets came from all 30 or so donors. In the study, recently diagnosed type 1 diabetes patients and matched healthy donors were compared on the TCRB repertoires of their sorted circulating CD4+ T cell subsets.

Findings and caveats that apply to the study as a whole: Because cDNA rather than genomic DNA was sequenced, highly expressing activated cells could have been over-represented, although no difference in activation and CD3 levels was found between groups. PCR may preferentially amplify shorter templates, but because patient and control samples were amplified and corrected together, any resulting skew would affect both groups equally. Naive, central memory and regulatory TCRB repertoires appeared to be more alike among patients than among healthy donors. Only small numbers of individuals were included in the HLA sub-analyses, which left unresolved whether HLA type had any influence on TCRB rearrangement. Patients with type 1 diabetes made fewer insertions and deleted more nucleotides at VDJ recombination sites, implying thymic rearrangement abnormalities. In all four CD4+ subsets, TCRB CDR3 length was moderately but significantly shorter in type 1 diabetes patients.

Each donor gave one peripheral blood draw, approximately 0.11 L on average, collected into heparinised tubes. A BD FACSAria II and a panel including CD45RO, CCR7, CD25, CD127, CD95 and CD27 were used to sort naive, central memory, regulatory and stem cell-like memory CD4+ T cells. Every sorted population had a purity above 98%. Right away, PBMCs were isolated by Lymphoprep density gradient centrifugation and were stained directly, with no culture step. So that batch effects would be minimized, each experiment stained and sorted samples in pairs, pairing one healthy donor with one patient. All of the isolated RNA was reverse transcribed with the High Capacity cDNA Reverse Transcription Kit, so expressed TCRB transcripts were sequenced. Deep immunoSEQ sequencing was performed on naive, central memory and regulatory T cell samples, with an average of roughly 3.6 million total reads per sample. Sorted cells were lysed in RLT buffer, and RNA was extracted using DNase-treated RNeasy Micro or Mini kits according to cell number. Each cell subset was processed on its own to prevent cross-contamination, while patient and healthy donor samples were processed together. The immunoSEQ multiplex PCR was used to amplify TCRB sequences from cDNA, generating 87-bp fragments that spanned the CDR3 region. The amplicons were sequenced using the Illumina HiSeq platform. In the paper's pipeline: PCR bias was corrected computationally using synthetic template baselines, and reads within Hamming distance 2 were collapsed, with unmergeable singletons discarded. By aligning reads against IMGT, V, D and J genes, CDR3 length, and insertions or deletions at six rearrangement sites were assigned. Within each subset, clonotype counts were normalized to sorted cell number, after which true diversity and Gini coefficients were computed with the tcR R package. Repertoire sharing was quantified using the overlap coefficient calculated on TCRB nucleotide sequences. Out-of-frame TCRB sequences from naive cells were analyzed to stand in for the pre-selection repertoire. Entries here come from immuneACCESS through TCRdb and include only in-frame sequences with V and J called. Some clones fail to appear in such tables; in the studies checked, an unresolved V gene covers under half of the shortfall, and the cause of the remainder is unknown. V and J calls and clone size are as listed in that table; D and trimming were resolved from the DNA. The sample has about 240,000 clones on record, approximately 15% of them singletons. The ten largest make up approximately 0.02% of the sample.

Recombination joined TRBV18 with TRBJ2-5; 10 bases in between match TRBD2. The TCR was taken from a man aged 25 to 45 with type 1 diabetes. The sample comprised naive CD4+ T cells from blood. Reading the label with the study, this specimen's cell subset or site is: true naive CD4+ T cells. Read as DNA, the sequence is TGTGCCAGCTCCCCCCAGCGGGGGGGCGGAGAGACCCAGTACTTC. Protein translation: CASSPQRGGGETQYF.